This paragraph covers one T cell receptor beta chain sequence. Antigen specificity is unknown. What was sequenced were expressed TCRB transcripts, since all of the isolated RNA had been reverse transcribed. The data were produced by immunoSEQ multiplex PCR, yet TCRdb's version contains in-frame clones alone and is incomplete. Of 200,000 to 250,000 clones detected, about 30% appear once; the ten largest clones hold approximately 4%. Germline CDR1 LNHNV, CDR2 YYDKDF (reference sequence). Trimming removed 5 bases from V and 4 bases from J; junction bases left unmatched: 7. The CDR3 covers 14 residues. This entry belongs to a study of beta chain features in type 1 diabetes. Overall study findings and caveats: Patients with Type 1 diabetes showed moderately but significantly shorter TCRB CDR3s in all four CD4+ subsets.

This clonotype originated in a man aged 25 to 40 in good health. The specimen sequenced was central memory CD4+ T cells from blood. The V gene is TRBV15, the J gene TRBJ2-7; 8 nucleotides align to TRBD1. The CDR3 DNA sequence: TGTGCCACCAGCCGAAGGACAGGGCAGTACGAGCAGTACTTC. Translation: CATSRRTGQYEQYF.